The T cell receptor (beta chain) described here comes from a study of blood T cell repertoires in COVID-19. CDR1 and CDR2 from the germline V gene are SGHRS and YFSETQ. Trimming took 4 bases from V and 2 from J, leaving 12 bases between them. The CDR3 runs to 14 residues. The method was immunoSEQ multiplex PCR; TCRdb's version includes in-frame clones alone and lacks a portion of them. The table has about 49,000 clones, about 85% seen once; the top ten hold 13% to 15%. This clonotype was sampled from a human donor in a cohort sampled during active COVID-19. V is TRBV5-1 and J is TRBJ1-2, with D possibly TRBD1 on 6 matching bases. The sequenced sample was peripheral blood. CDR3 coding DNA: TGCGCCAGCAGCGCCTTACAGGGAAACTATGGCTACACCTTC. It is translated as CASSALQGNYGYTF. The variable domain in full, completed from reference TRBV5-1 and TRBJ1-2, reads KAGVTQTPRYLIKTRGQQVTLSCSPISGHRSVSWYQQTPGQGLQFLFEYFSETQRNKGNFPGRFSGRQFSNSRSEMNVSTLELGDSALYLCASSALQGNYGYTFGSGTRLTVV.